These 28 T cell receptor beta chains originate from one sample sequenced in a study of blood T cell repertoires in COVID-19. Assay: immunoSEQ multiplex PCR; the TCRdb copy retains only in-frame clones and omits some. The sample includes roughly 570,000 clones, roughly nine tenths seen only once; the top ten take roughly 8%. Specimen: peripheral blood. The receptors were gathered from a woman between 50 and 59 years old with COVID-19, enrolled during active disease.

The rearrangement joins TRBV5-4 to TRBJ1-3, with TRBD1 identical over 7 bases. In germline, CDR1 is SGHNT, CDR2 YYREEE (reference sequence). The ends lost 0 bases at V and 0 bases at J; junction bases unmatched: 6. This CDR3 has 17 residues. The CDR3 loop is CASSLVSGQSSGNTIYF. CDR3 DNA: TGTGCCAGCAGCTTGGTCTCGGGACAGAGCTCTGGAAACACCATATATTTT.

The rearrangement joins TRBV6-5 to TRBJ1-1; D is unclear. The CDR3 length is 13 residues. Germline CDR1 is MNHEY and CDR2 is SVGAGI. Trimming left V 6 bases short and J 1 base short, with 9 bases between. The DNA for the CDR3 is TGTGCCAGCAGACTAGGGTCGAACACTGAAGCTTTCTTT. The encoded protein is CASRLGSNTEAFF.

This chain uses TRBV28 with TRBJ2-5, with 10 bases identical to TRBD2. Trimming took 7 bases from V and 1 from J; bases not matched to a gene: 0. The germline V gene has CDR1 MDHEN and CDR2 SYDVKM. This CDR3 has 13 residues. The CDR3 nucleotides are TGTGCCAGCAAGCGGGGGGGCCAAGAGACCCAGTACTTC. Translation: CASKRGGQETQYF.

The chain has TRBV7-8 and TRBJ1-1; D call uncertain. V was trimmed by 5 bases and J by 0 bases, leaving 10 bases between them. The germline V gene has CDR1 SGHVS and CDR2 FQNEAQ. This CDR3 is built from 14 residues. The chain's CDR3 is CASSRFSLNTEAFF. The CDR3 nucleotides are TGTGCCAGCAGCCGGTTCTCCTTGAACACTGAAGCTTTCTTT.

The genes are TRBV30 and TRBJ2-5; weak D call: TRBD1 (6 bases). The V end lost 5 bases, the J end lost 2 bases, and 18 bases lay between the germline ends. CDR3 length: 15 residues. Germline values: CDR1 GTSNPN, CDR2 SVGIG (reference sequence). This chain's CDR3 is CAWHSGVGPQETQYF. The CDR3 nucleotides read TGTGCCTGGCACTCAGGGGTGGGACCACAAGAGACCCAGTACTTC.

The J gene is TRBJ1-2, the V gene TRBV29-1; D remains unclear. The CDR3 sequence is 13 residues long. Germline values: CDR1 SQVTM, CDR2 ANQGSEA. Trimming took 0 bases from V and 8 from J, leaving 13 bases between them. The CDR3 spells CSVEEGGPGGYTF. DNA for the CDR3: TGCAGCGTTGAAGAAGGCGGGCCAGGAGGCTACACCTTC. Together with reference TRBV29-1 and TRBJ1-2, the CDR3 gives the full variable domain: SAVISQKPSRDICQRGTSLTIQCQVDSQVTMMFWYRQQPGQSLTLIATANQGSEATYESGFVIDKFPISRPNLTFSTLTVSNMSPEDSSIYLCSVEEGGPGGYTFGSGTRLTVV.

This chain links TRBV12-3 or TRBV12-4 with TRBJ2-1; D gene unclear. CDR3 length: 12 amino acids. V lost 5 bases and J 3 bases, leaving 5 bases between the germline ends. CDR3 region: CASSPRYNEQFF. CDR3 coding DNA: TGTGCCAGCAGTCCTCGCTACAATGAGCAGTTCTTC.

The chain is built from TRBV2 and TRBJ2-7; D perhaps matches TRBD2 (6 bases). Trimming stripped 2 bases from V and 12 bases from J, with 14 bases between. CDR3 length: 12 amino acids. Germline lookup yields CDR1 SNHLY and CDR2 FYNNEI. The CDR3 loop is CASSERTMGGYF. The CDR3, as DNA: TGTGCCAGCAGTGAAAGAACGATGGGGGGGTACTTC.

This sequence joins TRBV5-5 and TRBJ1-5; D not certain. Trimming stripped 3 bases from V and 3 bases from J, with 10 bases between. The CDR3 covers 14 residues. The germline CDR1 and CDR2 sequences are SGHKS and YYEKEE (reference sequence). The CDR3 nucleotides are TGTGCCAGCAGCTCGGGATTTCTCAATCAGCCCCAGCATTTT. Its translation: CASSSGFLNQPQHF.

The chain links TRBV5-1 to TRBJ1-4, with unresolved D. This CDR3 has 13 residues. Trimming stripped 4 bases from V and 5 bases from J, with 9 bases between. The germline gives CDR1 SGHRS, CDR2 YFSETQ. The CDR3 is CASSGQSNEKLFF. For the CDR3, the DNA is TGCGCCAGCAGCGGGCAGTCAAATGAAAAACTGTTTTTT.

The rearrangement joins TRBV5-1 to TRBJ1-4; tentatively, D is TRBD1 (5 bases). The V end lost 7 bases, the J end lost 3 bases, and 19 bases lay between the germline ends. There are 16 residues in the CDR3. Germline-derived CDR1 and CDR2 are SGHRS and YFSETQ. The chain's CDR3 is CASSTGRTRANEKLFF. Written as DNA, the CDR3 is TGCGCCAGCTCAACCGGACGGACAAGAGCTAATGAAAAACTGTTTTTT.

The gene calls are TRBV28 and TRBJ2-7; D gene uncertain. Looked up from germline, CDR1 is MDHEN and CDR2 is SYDVKM. V was shortened by 3 bases and J by 4 bases, with 13 bases between the two germline ends. This CDR3 spans 14 amino acids. The CDR3 DNA sequence: TGTGCCAGCAGTTTCGGGTTTGAGAATTACGAGCAGTACTTC. This gives the protein CASSFGFENYEQYF.

The J gene is TRBJ1-1, the V gene TRBV20-1; no clear D gene. The CDR3 totals 11 residues. Germline lookup yields CDR1 DFQATT and CDR2 SNEGSKA (reference sequence). Trimming shortened V by 3 bases and J by 11 bases, and 13 bases separated the two germline ends. The CDR3 sequence: CSAREGMGAFF. DNA of the CDR3: TGCAGTGCTAGGGAGGGAATGGGGGCTTTCTTT.

V usage is TRBV13 and J usage is TRBJ1-1; 9 bases line up with TRBD1. After removal of 5 bases from V and 4 bases from J, the junction contained 5 bases not matched to a gene. CDR1 is PRHDT and CDR2 is FYEKMQ in the germline V gene (reference sequence). This CDR3 is 14 amino acids long. CDR3 nucleotide sequence: TGTGCCAGCAGCACCTCGGACAGGGGCACTGAAGCTTTCTTT. It specifies CASSTSDRGTEAFF.

This clone is a singleton in its sample. CDR3 loop: CATSDNRVTGELFF. Written as DNA, the CDR3 is TGTGCCACCAGTGACAACAGGGTTACGGGGGAGCTGTTTTTT. The chain has TRBV24-1 and TRBJ2-2; D is possibly TRBD1 (6 bases). Between the trimmed V and J ends, which lost 4 bases and 8 bases, there was a span of 13 bases. The CDR3 is made up of 14 amino acids. Germline loops: CDR1 KGHDR, CDR2 SFDVKD.

The chain employs TRBV30 and TRBJ2-1; unclear D gene. V was clipped by 3 bases and J by 6 bases, with 12 bases between them. The V gene's germline CDR1 is GTSNPN and CDR2 SVGIG (reference sequence). The CDR3 has 13 residues. CDR3 sequence reads: CAWSPGSVNEQFF. The CDR3, as DNA: TGTGCCTGGAGCCCCGGAAGCGTCAATGAGCAGTTCTTC.

The count of this clone is one. The genes are TRBV4-1 and TRBJ1-1; possibly TRBD1 for D (6 bases). CDR1 and CDR2 from the germline V gene are MGHRA and YSYEKL. The CDR3 has 13 amino acids. Trimming pared 4 bases from V and 11 bases from J, leaving 17 bases between. The CDR3 spells CASSPRGQGWAFF. Here the CDR3 DNA reads TGCGCCAGCAGCCCCAGGGGCCAAGGGTGGGCTTTCTTT.

The chain recombines TRBV5-1 with TRBJ2-1; 7 nucleotides line up with TRBD1. The V segment lost 1 base and the J segment 6 bases; nucleotides outside the gene matches: 4. Germline V gives CDR1 SGHRS, CDR2 YFSETQ. The CDR3 runs to 14 residues. CDR3 DNA: TGCGCCAGCAGCTTGCTACAGGGGCCCAATGAGCAGTTCTTC. Translation gives CASSLLQGPNEQFF.

The chain combines TRBV27 with TRBJ2-3; D may be TRBD2 (6 bases). The germline V gene has CDR1 MNHEY and CDR2 SMNVEV (reference sequence). The V gene lost 5 bases and the J gene lost 2 bases, with 23 bases spanning the gap. CDR3 length: 18 residues. The CDR3 DNA follows: TGTGCCAGCAGTCCCGGCCCCCCGGGAGTTTCATCCACAGATACGCAGTATTTT. Translated: CASSPGPPGVSSTDTQYF.

The J gene is TRBJ2-1, the V gene TRBV7-2; 10 positions match TRBD2. Trimming cost V 3 bases and J 5 bases; bases outside gene matches: 7. This CDR3 is built from 16 residues. Germline-derived CDR1 and CDR2 are SGHTA and FQGNSA. The CDR3 region is CASSFKRGGVDNEQFF. CDR3 nucleotides: TGTGCCAGCAGCTTTAAGCGGGGGGGCGTGGACAATGAGCAGTTCTTC. Full variable domain (outside the CDR3, taken from reference TRBV7-2 and TRBJ2-1): GAGVSQSPSNKVTEKGKDVELRCDPISGHTALYWYRQSLGQGLEFLIYFQGNSAPDKSGLPSDRFSAERTGGSVSTLTIQRTQQEDSAVYLCASSFKRGGVDNEQFFGPGTRLTVL.

V and J are TRBV2 and TRBJ2-1, with TRBD2 matching over 10 bases. CDR3 length equals 17 residues. CDR1 and CDR2 (germline): SNHLY, FYNNEI. Trimming took 5 bases from V and 10 from J; bases not matched to a gene: 17. CDR3 sequence: CASSLRIVAGGLREQFF. Here the CDR3 DNA reads TGTGCCAGCAGTCTACGCATCGTAGCGGGGGGCCTCAGGGAGCAGTTCTTC.

Note on this clone: Other nucleotide sequences from this sample produce the same CDR3. The chain combines TRBV5-1 with TRBJ1-1; TRBD1 is a possible D gene (6 bases). Per germline, CDR1 SGHRS and CDR2 YFSETQ. Between the trimmed V and J ends, which lost 3 bases and 4 bases, there was a span of 10 bases. This CDR3 spans 13 amino acids. The CDR3 bases are TGCGCCAGCAGCTCACAGGGTAGCACTGAAGCTTTCTTT. This codes for CASSSQGSTEAFF.

V gene TRBV7-2 combines with J gene TRBJ2-7; D is possibly TRBD2 (7 bases). CDR1 and CDR2 (germline): SGHTA, FQGNSA. This CDR3 spans 15 amino acids. Between the trimmed V and J ends, which lost 3 bases and 0 bases, there was a span of 12 bases. This CDR3 reads CASSFFGGASYEQYF. The DNA of the CDR3 is TGTGCCAGCAGCTTTTTTGGGGGGGCCTCCTACGAGCAGTACTTC.

The table lists this clone with a count of one. The V gene is TRBV6-2 or TRBV6-3, the J gene TRBJ1-1; 8 bases line up with TRBD1. The CDR3 sequence is 13 residues long. Germline V gives CDR1 MNHEY, CDR2 SVGEGT. The ends lost 0 bases at V and 10 bases at J; junction bases unmatched: 4. This CDR3 is CASSYSGQGGAFF. CDR3 bases: TGTGCCAGCAGTTACTCTGGACAGGGTGGAGCTTTCTTT.

This clone was detected only a few times. The chain carries TRBV3-1 (or the pseudogene TRBV3-2) and TRBJ1-6; no definite D call. V gave up 4 bases and J gave up 13 bases, with 17 bases separating them. Per the germline V gene, CDR1 is LGHDT and CDR2 is YNNKEL (reference sequence). This CDR3 has 14 residues. In nucleotides, the CDR3 is TGTGCCAGCAGCCTCTCTACTGGGCGCGTGCCCCTCCACTTT. This encodes CASSLSTGRVPLHF.

This clone was detected once. The DNA of the CDR3 is TGCGCCAGCAGCCTTCGGGACAGCTCCTACGAGCAGTACTTC. It yields the protein CASSLRDSSYEQYF. The chain couples TRBV5-1 to TRBJ2-7, with 7 bases lining up with TRBD1. CDR1 and CDR2 (germline): SGHRS, YFSETQ. The CDR3 totals 14 residues. Trimming took 4 bases from V and 0 from J; bases not matched to a gene: 4.

This rearrangement joins TRBV15 to TRBJ2-3, with TRBD1 matching 12 bases. With 8 bases clipped from V and 4 bases from J, the junction kept 7 bases outside the gene matches. Germline V CDR1 and CDR2: LNHNV, YYDKDF (reference sequence). The CDR3 is 15 residues long. The CDR3 DNA follows: TGTGCCACCCAGAGGGGGACAGGGGGCCCAGATACGCAGTATTTT. Encoded protein: CATQRGTGGPDTQYF.

The chain couples TRBV5-4 to TRBJ2-7; weak D call: TRBD2 (5 bases). The germline gives CDR1 SGHNT, CDR2 YYREEE (reference sequence). Deletions cut 4 bases from V and 8 bases from J, with 19 bases between. The CDR3 has 14 residues. CDR3 nucleotide sequence: TGTGCCAGCAGCCCGGGGTTGGAATCTGTTCAGCAGTACTTC. The encoded protein is CASSPGLESVQQYF. The full variable domain, in which reference TRBV5-4 and TRBJ2-7 provide the parts outside the CDR3, is ETGVTQSPTHLIKTRGQQVTLRCSSQSGHNTVSWYQQALGQGPQFIFQYYREEENGRGNFPPRFSGLQFPNYSSELNVNALELDDSALYLCASSPGLESVQQYFGPGTRLTVT.